The rows below give T cell receptor beta chains drawn from one sample of a study of T cells in Graves' hyperthyroidism and ophthalmopathy. TCRdb reprocessed the multiplex PCR reads via MiXCR and lists one record per CDR3 protein. The sample yields hundreds of thousands of distinct CDR3 sequences, about two fifths seen once. The material sequenced was blood. The receptors were sampled from a man younger than 35 with Graves' hyperthyroidism. The CDR3 runs from the conserved cysteine through the conserved F or W. A D gene is named only where the DNA matches it firmly. The size entry is marked missing in some rows and otherwise reads once, few, many or a size class.

j_call clone_size v_call d_call cdr3_length cdr3_aa cdr3_nt
TRBJ1-1 few TRBV9 NA 12 CASSPAPPEAFF TGTGCCAGCAGTCCGGCCCCCCCGGAGGCTTTCTTT
TRBJ1-5 few TRBV6-2/TRBV6-3 NA 17 CASSSTRSPVFNQPQHF TGTGCCAGCAGTTCGACCAGGTCTCCCGTTTTCAATCAGCCCCAGCATTTT
TRBJ2-2 few TRBV29-1 NA 12 CSLMPGTGELFF TGCAGCTTAATGCCAGGCACCGGGGAGCTGTTTTTT
TRBJ1-2 NA TRBV7-2 NA 13 CASSRQLNYGYTF TGTGCCAGCAGCCGACAGCTGAACTATGGCTACACCTTC
TRBJ2-7 NA TRBV2 TRBD2 12 CASSEGLAGEYF TGTGCCAGCAGTGAGGGACTAGCGGGGGAGTACTTC
TRBJ2-2 NA TRBV19 NA 14 CASSWAGNTGELFF TGTGCCAGTAGTTGGGCAGGTAACACCGGGGAGCTGTTTTTT
TRBJ2-7 once TRBV12-3/TRBV12-4 NA 15 CASSYYPGGAYEQYF TGTGCCAGCAGTTACTATCCCGGTGGTGCCTACGAGCAGTACTTC
TRBJ1-1 NA TRBV7-2 NA 16 CASSLGMGGGNTEAFF TGTGCCAGCAGCTTGGGAATGGGGGGAGGAAACACTGAAGCTTTCTTT
TRBJ1-5 NA TRBV19 NA 11 CASGADQPQHF TGTGCCAGTGGGGCGGATCAGCCCCAGCATTTT
TRBJ1-2 once TRBV11-2 NA 15 CASSLAGANNYGYTF TGTGCCAGCAGTTTAGCGGGGGCTAATAACTATGGCTACACCTTC
TRBJ2-2 NA TRBV7-8 TRBD1 14 CASTGTGLTGELFF TGTGCCAGCACGGGGACAGGACTCACCGGGGAGCTGTTTTTT
TRBJ2-7 NA TRBV27 NA 14 CASRAGRNSYEQYF TGTGCCAGCAGGGCGGGACGGAATTCCTACGAGCAGTACTTC
TRBJ1-1 many TRBV19 NA 13 CASSIDGDTEAFF TGTGCCAGTAGTATAGATGGGGACACTGAAGCTTTCTTT
TRBJ1-3 NA TRBV7-9 NA 15 CASSQDEGYGNTIYF TGTGCCAGCAGCCAAGATGAGGGATATGGAAACACCATATATTTT
TRBJ2-7 many TRBV10-3 NA 17 CAISGSEAGGFVYEQYF TGTGCCATCAGTGGATCTGAGGCCGGCGGGTTTGTTTACGAGCAGTACTTC
TRBJ2-5 NA TRBV7-9 NA 15 CAPSRGTATQETQYF TGTGCCCCCAGTCGCGGGACTGCAACACAAGAGACCCAGTACTTC
TRBJ1-3 NA TRBV9 NA 15 CASSLLMGDGNTIYF TGCGCCAGCAGCCTCCTCATGGGAGACGGAAACACCATATATTTT
TRBJ2-2 few TRBV7-6 NA 16 CASSLMPGSNTGELFF TGTGCCAGCAGCTTAATGCCAGGGTCGAACACCGGGGAGCTGTTTTTT
TRBJ1-2 NA TRBV7-3 TRBD1 13 CASSPGDRGGYTF TGTGCCAGCAGCCCAGGGGACAGGGGTGGCTACACCTTC
TRBJ1-4 NA TRBV7-2 NA 16 CASSLQGRKQGEKLFF TGCGCCAGCAGCCTACAGGGACGAAAACAGGGTGAAAAACTGTTTTTT
TRBJ1-5 once TRBV10-3 TRBD1 15 CAFSGTGDSNQPQHF TGTGCCTTTTCTGGGACAGGGGATAGCAATCAGCCCCAGCATTTT
TRBJ2-7 many TRBV9 NA 8 CASSVGGF TGTGCCAGCAGCGTAGGGGGCTTC
TRBJ2-5 few TRBV29-1 NA 13 CSVELEFVVTQYF TGCAGCGTTGAACTAGAGTTTGTTGTGACCCAGTACTTC
TRBJ2-6 few TRBV20-1 TRBD1 18 CSARARGDRGSGANVLTF TGCAGTGCTAGAGCCCGGGGGGACAGGGGCTCTGGGGCCAACGTCCTGACTTTC
TRBJ1-5 many TRBV7-2 NA 11 CASSLEGPQHF TGTGCCAGCAGCTTAGAGGGGCCCCAGCATTTT
TRBJ2-7 few TRBV10-3 NA 12 CASSLLHHEQYF TGTGCCAGCAGCCTTCTCCACCACGAGCAGTACTTC
TRBJ1-5 NA TRBV10-3 NA 14 CAISDTYGNQPQHF TGTGCCATCAGTGACACCTATGGCAATCAGCCCCAGCATTTT
TRBJ2-3 NA TRBV12-3/TRBV12-4 TRBD2 16 CASSGEAGGSLDTQYF TGTGCCAGCAGTGGCGAAGCGGGAGGGAGTCTAGATACGCAGTATTTT
TRBJ2-7 few TRBV3-1 NA 13 CASSQVPVYEQYF TGTGCCAGCAGCCAAGTCCCCGTCTACGAGCAGTACTTC
TRBJ2-3 NA TRBV10-3 NA 14 CASSPGVSTDTQYF TGTGCCTCCTCGCCAGGGGTTAGCACAGATACGCAGTATTTT
TRBJ2-7 few TRBV7-2 NA 16 CASSPYPAARSYEQYF TGTGCCAGCAGCCCCTACCCAGCGGCGCGCTCCTACGAGCAGTACTTC
TRBJ2-5 NA TRBV19 TRBD2 15 CASSMGLADQETQYF TGTGCCAGTAGTATGGGACTAGCGGACCAAGAGACCCAGTACTTC
TRBJ2-7 NA TRBV7-2 NA 12 CASSLDLTKQYF TGTGCCAGCAGCCTAGATCTTACGAAGCAGTACTTC
TRBJ2-5 many TRBV7-8 TRBD2 16 CASSLASGRAFVTQYF TGTGCCAGCAGCTTAGCGTCCGGGAGGGCCTTTGTGACCCAGTACTTC
TRBJ1-4 many TRBV29-1 NA 13 CSAVPGRGEKLFF TGCAGCGCTGTGCCTGGGAGGGGTGAAAAACTGTTTTTT
TRBJ1-6 NA TRBV20-1 TRBD1 15 CSAKTGVRNGSPLHF TGCAGTGCTAAAACAGGGGTCCGAAACGGTTCACCCCTCCACTTT
TRBJ2-7 few TRBV2 TRBD1 12 CASKGAYHEQYF TGTGCCAGCAAGGGGGCTTACCACGAGCAGTACTTC
TRBJ2-2 NA TRBV29-1 NA 12 CSVEARVGELFF TGCAGCGTTGAAGCAAGGGTCGGAGAGCTGTTTTTT
TRBJ2-7 few TRBV19 NA 15 CASSMGPASSYEQYF TGTGCCAGTAGTATGGGTCCTGCCAGCTCCTACGAGCAGTACTTC
TRBJ2-7 few TRBV7-2 NA 14 CASSLQGSECEQYF TGTGCCAGCAGCTTACAGGGAAGTGAGTGCGAGCAGTACTTC
TRBJ2-6 few TRBV19 NA 16 CASSMSIESGANVLTF TGTGCCAGTAGTATGAGTATAGAGTCTGGGGCCAACGTCCTGACTTTC
TRBJ1-5 few TRBV12-3/TRBV12-4 TRBD1 14 CASSLQGGLQPQHF TGTGCCAGCAGTTTACAGGGGGGCCTTCAGCCCCAGCATTTT
TRBJ2-7 NA TRBV25-1 NA 15 CASSLNPGGAYEQYF TGTGCCAGCAGTTTAAACCCCGGAGGAGCCTACGAGCAGTACTTC
TRBJ2-7 many TRBV29-1 NA 13 CSVESDSGYEQYF TGCAGCGTTGAATCCGATTCGGGCTACGAGCAGTACTTC
TRBJ1-5 many TRBV19 TRBD1 15 CASRLTGEANQPQHF TGTGCCAGTCGCCTGACAGGGGAAGCCAATCAGCCCCAGCATTTT
TRBJ2-7 NA TRBV4-3 NA 14 CASSQEETSYEQYF TGCGCCAGCAGCCAAGAGGAGACCTCCTACGAGCAGTACTTC
TRBJ2-7 NA TRBV19 NA 13 CASSGGQSDEKYF TGTGCCAGTAGTGGCGGTCAATCGGACGAGAAGTACTTC
TRBJ1-1 NA TRBV7-8 NA 15 CASSQESTANTEAFF TGCGCCAGCAGCCAAGAGTCGACTGCAAACACTGAAGCTTTCTTT
TRBJ1-5 NA TRBV6-6 TRBD1 18 CASSYPPGQGKENQPQHF TGTGCCAGCAGTTACCCGCCGGGACAGGGAAAGGAAAATCAGCCCCAGCATTTT
TRBJ1-2 many TRBV20-1 TRBD1 14 CSAREDRDFYGYTF TGCAGTGCTAGAGAAGACAGGGACTTCTATGGCTACACCTTC
TRBJ2-2 NA TRBV6-6 NA 15 CASTQRQDVLGELFF TGTGCCAGCACACAGAGACAGGATGTGCTCGGGGAGCTGTTTTTT
TRBJ2-2 NA TRBV7-9 TRBD1 15 CASSAGTGFTGELFF TGTGCCAGCAGCGCCGGGACAGGGTTCACCGGGGAGCTGTTTTTT
TRBJ1-1 few TRBV6-5 NA 15 CASSYLAGPNTEAFF TGTGCCAGCAGTTACTTAGCAGGGCCGAACACTGAAGCTTTCTTT